This TCR beta chain was obtained from a study of OX40 agonist ivuxolimab in advanced cancers. For the study at large: Ivuxolimab is an agonistic anti-OX40 (CD134) antibody, and patients were treated with it. A mean age of approximately 58 years, range about 20 to 90, was recorded, and approximately 85% were male. One hepatocellular carcinoma and two cutaneous melanoma patients partially responded.

The CDR3 covers 13 residues. Per the germline V gene, CDR1 is GTSNPN and CDR2 is SVGIG (reference sequence). The V end was cut by 3 bases, the J end by 2 bases, with 8 bases between. Libraries were prepared by immunoSEQ multiplex PCR; TCRdb keeps only in-frame clonotypes and omits some of them. The sample consists of 70,000 or so clones, approximately 78% of them appearing once. This clone is a singleton in its sample. Sequenced here: CD4+ or CD8+ T cells sorted from blood, sampled in a trial of the OX40 agonist ivuxolimab. The chain joins TRBV30 to TRBJ1-3; D uncertain. This receptor was obtained from an adult with an advanced solid tumor such as melanoma, head and neck, liver or kidney cancer. CDR3 amino acids: CAWRRVAGNTIYF. In DNA form, the CDR3 reads TGTGCCTGGAGAAGGGTGGCTGGAAACACCATATATTTT. Full variable domain (missing parts from reference TRBV30 and TRBJ1-3): SQTIHQWPATLVQPVGSPLSLECTVEGTSNPNLYWYRQAAGRGLQLLFYSVGIGQISSEVPQNLSASRPQDRQFILSSKKLLLSDSGFYLCAWRRVAGNTIYFGEGSWLTVV.